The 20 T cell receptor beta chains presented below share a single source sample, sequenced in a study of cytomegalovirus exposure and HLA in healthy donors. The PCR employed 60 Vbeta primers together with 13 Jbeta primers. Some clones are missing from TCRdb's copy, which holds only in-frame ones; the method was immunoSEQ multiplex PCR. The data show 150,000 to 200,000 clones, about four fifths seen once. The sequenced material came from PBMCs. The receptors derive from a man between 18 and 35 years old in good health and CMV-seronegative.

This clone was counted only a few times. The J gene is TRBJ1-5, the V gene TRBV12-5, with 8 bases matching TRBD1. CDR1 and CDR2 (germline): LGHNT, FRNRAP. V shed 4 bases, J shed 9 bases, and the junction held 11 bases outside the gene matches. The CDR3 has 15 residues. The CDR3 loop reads CASGWQGQGIPPQHF. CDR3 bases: TGTGCTAGTGGTTGGCAAGGACAGGGTATTCCGCCCCAGCATTTT.

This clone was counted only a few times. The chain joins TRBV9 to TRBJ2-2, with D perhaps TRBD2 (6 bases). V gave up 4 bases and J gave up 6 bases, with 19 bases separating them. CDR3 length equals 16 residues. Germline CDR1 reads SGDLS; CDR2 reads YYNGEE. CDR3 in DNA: TGTGCCAGCAGCCCGAATCCTGGTTGGGGGGCCGGGGAGCTGTTTTTT. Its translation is CASSPNPGWGAGELFF.

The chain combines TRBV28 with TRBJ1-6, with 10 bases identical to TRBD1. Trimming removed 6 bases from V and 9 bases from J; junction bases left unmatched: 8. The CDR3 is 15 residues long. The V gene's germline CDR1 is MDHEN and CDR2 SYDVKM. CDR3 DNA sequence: TGTGCCAGCAGACCCATCGACAGGGGGCTTTCACCCCTCCACTTT. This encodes CASRPIDRGLSPLHF.

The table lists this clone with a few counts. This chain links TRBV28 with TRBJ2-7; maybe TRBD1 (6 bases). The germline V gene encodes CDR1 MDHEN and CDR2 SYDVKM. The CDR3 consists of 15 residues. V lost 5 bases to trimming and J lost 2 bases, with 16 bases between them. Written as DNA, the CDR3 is TGTGCCAGCAGTCGACCAATGGGGGCAACCTACGAGCAGTACTTC. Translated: CASSRPMGATYEQYF.

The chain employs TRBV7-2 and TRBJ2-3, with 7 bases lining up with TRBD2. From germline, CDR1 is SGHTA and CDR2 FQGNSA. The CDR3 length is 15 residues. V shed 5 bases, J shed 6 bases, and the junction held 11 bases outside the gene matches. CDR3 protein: CASSVLEGRGDTQYF. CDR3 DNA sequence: TGTGCCAGCAGCGTGTTGGAGGGGCGGGGGGATACGCAGTATTTT.

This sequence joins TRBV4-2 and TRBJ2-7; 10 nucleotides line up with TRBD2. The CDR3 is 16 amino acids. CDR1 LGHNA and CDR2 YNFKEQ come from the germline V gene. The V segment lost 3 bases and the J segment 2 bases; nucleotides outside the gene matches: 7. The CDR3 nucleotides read TGTGCCAGCAGCCAGAACTTACTAGCGGGGACCTACGAGCAGTACTTC. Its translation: CASSQNLLAGTYEQYF.

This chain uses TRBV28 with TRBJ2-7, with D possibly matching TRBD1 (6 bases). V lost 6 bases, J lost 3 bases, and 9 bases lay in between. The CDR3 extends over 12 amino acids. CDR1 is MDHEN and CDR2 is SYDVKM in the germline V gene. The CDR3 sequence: CASSRTVYEQYF. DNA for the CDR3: TGTGCCAGCAGCCGGACAGTCTACGAGCAGTACTTC.

The chain's CDR3 is CASSQDRGGNTIYF. The CDR3 DNA reads TGTGCCAGCAGCCAGGATAGGGGCGGAAACACCATATATTTT. V usage is TRBV6-5 and J usage is TRBJ1-3; maybe TRBD1 (5 bases). The germline V and J ends were trimmed by 6 bases and 4 bases, with 13 bases remaining between them. Germline V gene sequence: CDR1 MNHEY, CDR2 SVGAGI. CDR3 length equals 14 residues.

Here the CDR3 DNA reads TGTGCCAGCAGCTCGACTAGCGGACCAGAGACCCAGTACTTC. Translating gives CASSSTSGPETQYF. This chain uses TRBV28 with TRBJ2-5, with TRBD2 matching 9 bases. The CDR3 is 14 amino acids. The ends lost 6 bases at V and 4 bases at J; junction bases unmatched: 6. Germline V gene data show CDR1 as MDHEN and CDR2 as SYDVKM.

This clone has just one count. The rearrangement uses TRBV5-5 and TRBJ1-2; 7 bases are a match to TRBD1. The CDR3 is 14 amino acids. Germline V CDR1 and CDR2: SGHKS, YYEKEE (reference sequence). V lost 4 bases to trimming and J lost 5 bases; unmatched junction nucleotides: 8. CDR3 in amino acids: CASSQDRSQYGYTF. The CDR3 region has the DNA TGTGCCAGCAGCCAGGACAGGAGTCAATATGGCTACACCTTC. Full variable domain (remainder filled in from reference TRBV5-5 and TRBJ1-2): DAGVTQSPTHLIKTRGQQVTLRCSPISGHKSVSWYQQVLGQGPQFIFQYYEKEERGRGNFPDRFSARQFPNYSSELNVNALLLGDSALYLCASSQDRSQYGYTFGSGTRLTVV.

CDR3 protein: CAWTYGERTQYF. The CDR3 region has the DNA TGTGCCTGGACTTACGGGGAGCGGACGCAGTATTTT. V and J are TRBV30 and TRBJ2-3, with D maybe TRBD2 (5 bases). From germline, CDR1 is GTSNPN and CDR2 SVGIG (reference sequence). The V end lost 4 bases, the J end lost 9 bases, and 14 bases lay between the germline ends. The CDR3 runs to 12 residues.

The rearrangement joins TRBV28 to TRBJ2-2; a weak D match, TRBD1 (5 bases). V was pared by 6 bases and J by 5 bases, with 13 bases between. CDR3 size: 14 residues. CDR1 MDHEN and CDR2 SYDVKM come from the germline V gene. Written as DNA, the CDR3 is TGTGCCAGCAGGGGGCAGGGAAGGACCGGGGAGCTGTTTTTT. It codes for CASRGQGRTGELFF. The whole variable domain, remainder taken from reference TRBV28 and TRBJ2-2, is DVKVTQSSRYLVKRTGEKVFLECVQDMDHENMFWYRQDPGLGLRLIYFSYDVKMKEKGDIPEGYSVSREKKERFSLILESASTNQTSMYLCASRGQGRTGELFFGEGSRLTVL.

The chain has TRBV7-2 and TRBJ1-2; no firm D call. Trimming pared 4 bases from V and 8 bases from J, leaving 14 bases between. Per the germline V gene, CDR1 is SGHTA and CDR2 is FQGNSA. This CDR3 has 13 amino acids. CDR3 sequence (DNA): TGTGCCAGCAGCTCGGGGTCGGGTGGCGGCTACACCTTC. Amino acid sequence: CASSSGSGGGYTF.

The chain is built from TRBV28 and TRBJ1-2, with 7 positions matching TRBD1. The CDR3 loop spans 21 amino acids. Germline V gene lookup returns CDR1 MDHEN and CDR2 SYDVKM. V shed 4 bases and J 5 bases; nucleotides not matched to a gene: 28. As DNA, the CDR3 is TGTGCCAGCAGTTCCCAGCCATTTTACCCCAAACAGGGGATGAGGTGGTATGGCTACACCTTC. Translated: CASSSQPFYPKQGMRWYGYTF.

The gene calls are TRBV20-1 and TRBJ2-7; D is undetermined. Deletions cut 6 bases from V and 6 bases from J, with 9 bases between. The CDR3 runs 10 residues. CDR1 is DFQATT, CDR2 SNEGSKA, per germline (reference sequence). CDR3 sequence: CSAPSREQYF. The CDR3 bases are TGCAGTGCCCCCTCGCGCGAGCAGTACTTC.

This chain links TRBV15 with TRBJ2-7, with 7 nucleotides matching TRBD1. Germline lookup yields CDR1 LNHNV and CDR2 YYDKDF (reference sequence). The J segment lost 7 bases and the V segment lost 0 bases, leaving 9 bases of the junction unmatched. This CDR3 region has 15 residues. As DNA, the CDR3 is TGTGCCACCAGCAGAGATTTATTGGCAGGGGGAGAGCAGTACTTC. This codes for CATSRDLLAGGEQYF.

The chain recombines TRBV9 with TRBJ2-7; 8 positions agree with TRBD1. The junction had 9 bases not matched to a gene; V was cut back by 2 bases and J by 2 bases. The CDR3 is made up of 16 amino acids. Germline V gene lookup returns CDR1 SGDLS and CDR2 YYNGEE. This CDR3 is CASSVSGGATTYEQYF. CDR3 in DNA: TGTGCCAGCAGCGTGTCAGGGGGCGCTACTACCTACGAGCAGTACTTC.

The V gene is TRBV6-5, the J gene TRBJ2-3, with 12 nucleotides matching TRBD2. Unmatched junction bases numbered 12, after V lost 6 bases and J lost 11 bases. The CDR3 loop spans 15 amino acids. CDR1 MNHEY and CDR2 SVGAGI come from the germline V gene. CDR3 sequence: CASSRGLAGSLLQYF. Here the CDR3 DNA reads TGTGCCAGCAGCCGCGGACTAGCGGGGAGCCTACTGCAGTATTTT.

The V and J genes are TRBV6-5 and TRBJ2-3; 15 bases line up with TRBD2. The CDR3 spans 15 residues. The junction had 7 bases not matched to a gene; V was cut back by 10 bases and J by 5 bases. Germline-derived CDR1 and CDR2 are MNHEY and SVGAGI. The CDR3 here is CATKGLAGGRDTQYF. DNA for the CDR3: TGTGCCACCAAGGGACTAGCGGGAGGTAGAGATACGCAGTATTTT.

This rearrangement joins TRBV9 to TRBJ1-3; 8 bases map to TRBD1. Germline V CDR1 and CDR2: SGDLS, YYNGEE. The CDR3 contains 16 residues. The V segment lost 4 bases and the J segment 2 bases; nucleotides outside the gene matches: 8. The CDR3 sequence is CASSYIPTGAGNTIYF. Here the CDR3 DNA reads TGTGCCAGCAGCTATATCCCGACAGGGGCTGGAAACACCATATATTTT.